This T cell receptor beta chain was identified during a study of T cell responses to AZD1222 COVID-19 vaccine (TCRdb year 2021). Background for the entire study: A total of just over 230 trial participants underwent TCR sequencing, of whom about 210 received two doses of AZD1222 and about 25 received two doses of the MenACWY control vaccine. Enrollment into the trials was organized by age into subgroups of 18-55, 56-69 and 70-plus years, and those subgroups contained about 160, 30 and 59 TCR-sequenced participants, respectively.

The CDR3 regions of human TCRbeta chains were analyzed by immunosequencing. The authors processed their data as follows. Repertoire TCRs were checked for matches against a reference library of SARS-CoV-2-specific TCRs that had been generated using the MIRA antigen-specificity platform. Breadth was defined as the fraction of unique TCRs that were SARS-CoV-2-associated. Depth was defined as the fraction of total T cells that were SARS-CoV-2-associated. Using the MIRA data, each spike-specific TCR was assigned both to the spike region to which the TCR was reactive and to a CD4 or CD8 class. Log10-transformed breadth and depth values were compared by one-way ANOVA with Sidak's multiple comparisons tests. TCRdb obtained this table from immuneACCESS and retained in-frame rearrangements with V and J assigned. These tables miss some clones; where compared with another copy, unresolved V genes account for less than half of the shortfall, and the remainder is unexplained. V, J and clone size are those of that table, while D and trimming were read from the DNA. This sample comprises 90,000 to 120,000 clones, about 92% of them detected only once. The ten largest clones capture 8% to 10% of the sample.

A remark on this clone: Its specific antigen is unknown. No much larger clone exists at a distance of one base, and base qualities are not known.

The paper's findings and limits, for the study overall: Epitopes outside the regions mutated in the B.1.351 and B.1.1.7 variants were reportedly recognized by nearly half of the unique spike-specific TCRs. A significant rise in spike-specific TCR breadth and depth was observed after two AZD1222 doses relative to day 0 and relative to MenACWY recipients. Only five to seven AZD1222 recipients were SARS-CoV-2 seropositive at baseline, limiting conclusions about previously exposed vaccinees. In the small 56-69-year group, the increase in depth fell short of significance, most likely because of low power. Most participants were white British and females outnumbered males, and the authors suggested that clonal diversity may have been underestimated. CD4 TCRs associated with the vaccine covered the entire spike protein, and the dominant responses were in regions 160-218 and 743-854. Because no samples from the day 14 peak response were available, repertoires could be characterized only after the peak T cell response.

From the germline V gene (reference sequence), CDR1 is SGHNT and CDR2 is YYREEE. The CDR3 spans 17 residues, from the cysteine through the phenylalanine. This entry keeps only the CDR3 DNA: 51 bases, framed from base 1. The V and J ends are trimmed by 4 bases and 2 bases, leaving 19 bases between them. What this sample's time point label stands for: about 28 days (+/-7) after the second vaccine dose. AZD1222 recipients given second doses at about 4 weeks or at about 12 weeks were pooled, since spike-specific TCR depth and breadth were not found to differ between the two schedules. Vaccinee samples were obtained from the UK trials COV001 and COV002, which included a single-blind randomized controlled phase 2/3 trial of AZD1222 (ChAdOx1 nCoV-19) in healthy adults. For TCRbeta chain sequencing, PBMC samples from trial participants were taken at day 0 and at day 28 after the second dose.

The TCR sequence derives from an adult who received the AZD1222 COVID-19 vaccine. Recombination joined TRBV5-4 with TRBJ2-1; TRBD2 could be the D gene, as 7 bases match. This specimen consisted of peripheral blood, obtained 28 days after the second AZD1222 dose. The CDR3 region has the sequence CASSGKRGGTPYNEQFF. The DNA sequence follows: TGTGCCAGCAGCGGGAAAAGGGGGGGGACTCCCTACAATGAGCAGTTCTTC.